This is a list of T cell receptor beta chains from one sample in a study of blood T cells in healthy people across ages. TCRdb used MiXCR to reprocess the 5' RACE reads, holding one entry per CDR3 protein. This sample carries under 1,100,000 distinct CDR3 sequences, less than 25% of them seen once, and the ten largest clones take approximately 0.75%. These sequences were also reported in another study, on T cells of mothers and their children.

The sequencing sample was made of blood. The origin of the receptors is a girl aged 2 to 9 in good health. Both conserved end residues are trimmed from each CDR3.

V gene | CDR3 length | CDR3 protein
TRBV28 | 12 | ASRPTGGRETQY
TRBV15 | 10 | ATSSTGETQY
TRBV10-3 | 13 | AISESEQGFEKLF
TRBV7-2 | 15 | ASSPGGLLRSGNTIY
TRBV20-1 | 10 | SAGTLTYEQY
TRBV6-5 | 14 | ASSYHPRGRGETQY
TRBV20-1 | 13 | SARVGSRLSYEQY
TRBV5-6 | 13 | ASSLALAGQNIQY
TRBV29-1 | 12 | SAVPGTGVYGYT
TRBV7-9 | 11 | VSSNQAGPEQY